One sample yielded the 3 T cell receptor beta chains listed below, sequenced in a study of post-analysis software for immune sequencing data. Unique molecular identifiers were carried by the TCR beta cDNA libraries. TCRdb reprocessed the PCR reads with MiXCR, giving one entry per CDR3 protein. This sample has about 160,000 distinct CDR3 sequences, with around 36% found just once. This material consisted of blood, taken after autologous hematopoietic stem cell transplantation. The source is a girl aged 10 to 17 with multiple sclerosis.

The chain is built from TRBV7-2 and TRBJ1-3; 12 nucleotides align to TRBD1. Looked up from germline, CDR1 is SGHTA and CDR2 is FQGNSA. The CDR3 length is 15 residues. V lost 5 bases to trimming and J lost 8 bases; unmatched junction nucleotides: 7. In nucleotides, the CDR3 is TGTGCCAGCAGCAGGGACAGGGGGCTGTCTCACACCATATATTTT. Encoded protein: CASSRDRGLSHTIYF. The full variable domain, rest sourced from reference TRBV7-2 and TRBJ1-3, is GAGVSQSPSNKVTEKGKDVELRCDPISGHTALYWYRQSLGQGLEFLIYFQGNSAPDKSGLPSDRFSAERTGGSVSTLTIQRTQQEDSAVYLCASSRDRGLSHTIYFGEGSWLTVV.

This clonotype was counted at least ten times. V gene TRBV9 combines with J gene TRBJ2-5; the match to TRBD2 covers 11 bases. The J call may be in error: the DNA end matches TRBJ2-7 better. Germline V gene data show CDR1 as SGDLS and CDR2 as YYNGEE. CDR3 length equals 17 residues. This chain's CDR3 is CASSVGLLAGGKTEQYF. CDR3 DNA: TGTGCCAGCAGCGTAGGCTTGCTAGCGGGAGGTAAGACCGAGCAGTACTTC.

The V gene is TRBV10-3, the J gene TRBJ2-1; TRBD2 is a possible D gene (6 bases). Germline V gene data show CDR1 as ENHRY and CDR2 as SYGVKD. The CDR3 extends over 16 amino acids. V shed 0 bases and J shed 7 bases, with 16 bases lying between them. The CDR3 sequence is CAISESKAGGGNEQFF. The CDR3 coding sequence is TGTGCCATCAGTGAGTCGAAAGCGGGTGGAGGTAATGAGCAGTTCTTC.